One T cell receptor (beta chain) is described in this entry. Study processing details: Estimation of nucleated cell counts was performed using reference gene primer amplification. TCRdb keeps only in-frame clones here, not all; method: immunoSEQ multiplex PCR. D and trimming come from the DNA, and the V and J calls and clone size come from that table. The sample consists of tens of thousands of clones, approximately 85% of them appearing once. The sample belongs to a study of blood T cell repertoires in COVID-19. Background on the study: T cells, B-cell-depleted T cells, or PBMCs provided the cDNA or gDNA that served as material.

CDR1 and CDR2 from the germline V gene are SGHTA and FQGNSA. Trimming pared 0 bases from V and 3 bases from J, leaving 15 bases between. This CDR3 is 16 amino acids long. The chain combines TRBV7-2 with TRBJ2-7; the D is unclear. Sequenced input: peripheral blood. The origin of this receptor is a human donor in a cohort sampled during active COVID-19. The CDR3 DNA reads as TGTGCCAGCAGCTTAGCGAGAGGATCTTTCAGCTACGAGCAGTACTTC. This codes for CASSLARGSFSYEQYF.